The 24 T cell receptor beta chains below all came from one sample that was sequenced in a study of monozygotic twins with cystic fibrosis. TCRdb's table, derived via immunoSEQ multiplex PCR, lists solely in-frame clones and lacks some. This table holds about 14,000 clones, approximately 92% found once. The sequenced material came from blood. The receptors derive from a girl aged 2-10 years with cystic fibrosis.

V and J are TRBV6-1 and TRBJ2-7; D unclear. The V end was cut by 8 bases, the J end by 0 bases, with 11 bases between. Germline V CDR1 and CDR2: MNHNS, SASEGT. The CDR3 has 13 residues. The CDR3 sequence: CASAPGVSYEQYF. In DNA, the CDR3 is TGTGCCAGCGCCCCTGGGGTCTCCTACGAGCAGTACTTC.

The CDR3 sequence: CASSVDPSGTDTQYF. CDR3 in DNA: TGTGCCAGCAGCGTAGATCCTAGCGGCACAGATACGCAGTATTTT. This chain joins TRBV9 and TRBJ2-3; weak D call: TRBD2 (6 bases). The CDR3 is 15 residues long. Looked up from germline, CDR1 is SGDLS and CDR2 is YYNGEE. Trimming stripped 0 bases from V and 1 base from J, with 9 bases between.

This chain connects TRBV7-2 to TRBJ1-5; possible D gene TRBD1, 5 bases. The V end was cut by 1 base, the J end by 0 bases, with 7 bases between. CDR1 and CDR2 from the germline V gene are SGHTA and FQGNSA. This CDR3 region has 15 residues. The CDR3 loop is CASSLGTYSNQPQHF. The CDR3 bases are TGTGCCAGCAGCTTAGGGACATATAGCAATCAGCCCCAGCATTTT.

The chain employs TRBV29-1 and TRBJ2-1, with 11 bases identical to TRBD2. Trimming cost V 1 base and J 0 bases; bases outside gene matches: 8. This CDR3 comprises 18 residues. CDR1 and CDR2 from the germline V gene are SQVTM and ANQGSEA. CDR3 region: CSVEGLAGGRSSYNEQFF. Here the CDR3 DNA reads TGCAGCGTTGAAGGTCTAGCGGGAGGCCGGAGCTCCTACAATGAGCAGTTCTTC.

The chain uses TRBV23-1 and TRBJ2-2, with 9 bases aligning to TRBD2. TRBV23-1 is an ORF for which the function is uncertain. This CDR3 region has 19 residues. Trimming removed 1 base from V and 5 bases from J; junction bases left unmatched: 14. The CDR3 coding sequence is TGCGCCAGCAGTCAATTAGGTCCTGCGGGAGGGCCGTATACCGGGGAGCTGTTTTTT. Protein: CASSQLGPAGGPYTGELFF.

The gene calls are TRBV6-4 and TRBJ2-1, with D possibly being TRBD1 or TRBD2 (6 bases each). Trimming shortened V by 4 bases and J by 12 bases, and 19 bases separated the two germline ends. This CDR3 comprises 14 residues. CDR1 and CDR2 (germline): MRHNA, SNTAGT. CDR3 residues: CASSALGGRDTQFF. CDR3 in DNA: TGTGCCAGCAGTGCCCTTGGGGGGCGGGACACGCAGTTCTTC.

The chain joins TRBV5-1 to TRBJ2-1; the match to TRBD2 covers 10 bases. The germline gives CDR1 SGHRS, CDR2 YFSETQ. CDR3 length: 18 residues. After removal of 0 bases from V and 5 bases from J, the junction contained 11 bases not matched to a gene. The CDR3 DNA reads as TGCGCCAGCAGCTTGGAGGCTAGCGGGAGTAGAGGGGACAATGAGCAGTTCTTC. Protein sequence: CASSLEASGSRGDNEQFF.

The V gene is TRBV14, the J gene TRBJ2-7; 9 nucleotides line up with TRBD2. J lost 6 bases, V lost 4 bases, and 7 bases had no gene match. This CDR3 region has 14 residues. Germline lookup yields CDR1 SGHDN and CDR2 FVKESK. The DNA of the CDR3 is TGTGCCAGCAGCCCACTAGCGGGTACTAGCGAGCAGTACTTC. This encodes CASSPLAGTSEQYF. Variable domain in full (rest from reference TRBV14 and TRBJ2-7): EAGVTQFPSHSVIEKGQTVTLRCDPISGHDNLYWYRRVMGKEIKFLLHFVKESKQDESGMPNNRFLAERTGGTYSTLKVQPAELEDSGVYFCASSPLAGTSEQYFGPGTRLTVT.

This chain uses TRBV11-2 with TRBJ2-7; D call uncertain. V was cut by 1 base and J by 4 bases, with 11 bases left in between. Germline CDR1 is SGHAT and CDR2 is FQNNGV. The CDR3 consists of 14 residues. Written as DNA, the CDR3 is TGTGCCAGCAGCTTAGGGTACAGACTTTACGAGCAGTACTTC. Translation: CASSLGYRLYEQYF.

The chain has TRBV15 and TRBJ1-2; D is possibly TRBD1 (6 bases). Germline-derived CDR1 and CDR2 are LNHNV and YYDKDF (reference sequence). The CDR3 has 16 amino acids. V lost 0 bases and J lost 1, with 12 bases in between. Written as DNA, the CDR3 is TGTGCCACCAGCAGAGATAGGGGGAGCCTTAACTATGGCTACACCTTC. Its translation is CATSRDRGSLNYGYTF. Together with reference TRBV15 and TRBJ1-2, the CDR3 gives the full variable domain: DAMVIQNPRYQVTQFGKPVTLSCSQTLNHNVMYWYQQKSSQAPKLLFHYYDKDFNNEADTPDNFQSRRPNTSFCFLDIRSPGLGDTAMYLCATSRDRGSLNYGYTFGSGTRLTVV.

V and J are TRBV19 and TRBJ2-7, with 10 positions matching TRBD2. Germline CDR1 LNHDA, CDR2 SQIVND (reference sequence). The CDR3 spans 17 residues. V shed 3 bases and J 3 bases; nucleotides not matched to a gene: 11. Written as DNA, the CDR3 is TGTGCCAGTAGTATTATCCTTTGGGCTAGCGGGAGCTACGAGCAGTACTTC. It encodes CASSIILWASGSYEQYF.

This rearrangement joins TRBV6-5 to TRBJ2-1; 9 bases match TRBD1. Germline-derived CDR1 and CDR2 are MNHEY and SVGAGI. The V gene end was trimmed by 2 bases and the J gene end by 7 bases; junction bases not matched to a gene: 6. The CDR3 is 15 amino acids. Written as DNA, the CDR3 is TGTGCCAGCAGTTACCCCGGGACAGGGCGGAATGAGCAGTTCTTC. Its translation: CASSYPGTGRNEQFF.

The rearrangement links TRBV2 to TRBJ2-4; the match to TRBD1 covers 8 bases. The CDR3 loop spans 19 amino acids. Trimming took 2 bases from V and 0 from J; bases not matched to a gene: 12. Germline values: CDR1 SNHLY, CDR2 FYNNEI. In DNA form, the CDR3 reads TGTGCCAGCAGTGAACCGACAGGGGCTAAACTACTAGCCAAAAACATTCAGTACTTC. This gives the protein CASSEPTGAKLLAKNIQYF. Full variable domain (remainder filled in from reference TRBV2 and TRBJ2-4): EPEVTQTPSHQVTQMGQEVILRCVPISNHLYFYWYRQILGQKVEFLVSFYNNEISEKSEIFDDQFSVERPDGSNFTLKIRSTKLEDSAMYFCASSEPTGAKLLAKNIQYFGAGTRLSVL.

The V gene is TRBV28, the J gene TRBJ1-1; D remains ambiguous. The V end was cut by 4 bases, the J end by 0 bases, with 15 bases between. CDR3 length equals 16 residues. The germline V gene has CDR1 MDHEN and CDR2 SYDVKM. This chain's CDR3 is CASSSNPEVMNTEAFF. The CDR3 region has the DNA TGTGCCAGCAGTTCGAACCCCGAGGTAATGAACACTGAAGCTTTCTTT. Drawing the rest from reference TRBV28 and TRBJ1-1, the complete variable domain is DVKVTQSSRYLVKRTGEKVFLECVQDMDHENMFWYRQDPGLGLRLIYFSYDVKMKEKGDIPEGYSVSREKKERFSLILESASTNQTSMYLCASSSNPEVMNTEAFFGQGTRLTVV.

This clone was observed a single time. J is TRBJ1-2 and V is TRBV4-3; D might be TRBD1 (5 bases). V dropped 4 bases and J dropped 4 bases, with 16 bases sitting between them. Germline CDR1 reads LGHNA; CDR2 reads YSLEER. CDR3 size: 15 residues. The CDR3 nucleotides read TGCGCCAGCAGCCCCCCCCCGGGCGGGGGCTATGGCTACACCTTC. Protein product: CASSPPPGGGYGYTF.

This chain connects TRBV27 to TRBJ1-4, with 8 bases that match TRBD1. V shed 3 bases and J 8 bases; nucleotides not matched to a gene: 5. CDR1 and CDR2 (germline): MNHEY, SMNVEV (reference sequence). This CDR3 region has 14 residues. CDR3 nucleotide sequence: TGTGCCAGCAGTTTTACAGGGGGAGGGGAAAAACTGTTTTTT. Translation gives CASSFTGGGEKLFF.

The V call is TRBV7-6, the J call TRBJ2-1; D might be TRBD2 (6 bases). V was trimmed by 5 bases and J by 7 bases, leaving 9 bases between them. From germline, CDR1 is SGHVS and CDR2 FNYEAQ. The CDR3 runs to 12 residues. CDR3: CASSTGTNEQFF. In DNA form, the CDR3 reads TGTGCCAGCAGCACCGGGACTAATGAGCAGTTCTTC.

The chain recombines TRBV5-1 with TRBJ2-5; a weak D match, TRBD2 (6 bases). The V gene's germline CDR1 is SGHRS and CDR2 YFSETQ. This CDR3 is built from 14 residues. V was pared by 7 bases and J by 5 bases, with 18 bases between. The CDR3 protein is CASRELTSRETQYF. The DNA of the CDR3 is TGCGCCAGCCGGGAGCTCACATCCAGGGAGACCCAGTACTTC.

This clone has only one observation. V usage is TRBV14 and J usage is TRBJ1-1; TRBD1 is a possible D gene (5 bases). This CDR3 contains 12 residues. Germline loops: CDR1 SGHDN, CDR2 FVKESK. Between the trimmed V and J ends, which lost 8 bases and 7 bases, there was a span of 14 bases. CDR3 residues: CASGGDNYEAFF. The CDR3 coding sequence is TGTGCCAGCGGGGGTGACAACTATGAAGCTTTCTTT. The entire variable domain, with the rest obtained from reference TRBV14 and TRBJ1-1, is as follows: EAGVTQFPSHSVIEKGQTVTLRCDPISGHDNLYWYRRVMGKEIKFLLHFVKESKQDESGMPNNRFLAERTGGTYSTLKVQPAELEDSGVYFCASGGDNYEAFFGQGTRLTVV.

The chain combines TRBV7-6 with TRBJ2-7; 7 bases fit TRBD2. CDR1 and CDR2 from the germline V gene are SGHVS and FNYEAQ. The CDR3 is made up of 13 amino acids. The junction had 2 bases not matched to a gene; V was cut back by 0 bases and J by 6 bases. The CDR3 reads CASSLAPGGEQYF. The CDR3 bases are TGTGCCAGCAGCTTAGCGCCGGGGGGCGAGCAGTACTTC.

The J gene is TRBJ2-7, the V gene TRBV9; D is unresolved. The germline V and J ends were trimmed by 4 bases and 3 bases, with 11 bases remaining between them. Germline V gene data show CDR1 as SGDLS and CDR2 as YYNGEE. This CDR3 has 13 amino acids. CDR3 loop: CASSPRLGYEQYF. CDR3 nucleotides: TGTGCCAGCAGCCCCCGACTCGGCTACGAGCAGTACTTC.

The chain joins TRBV14 to TRBJ2-7, with D perhaps matching TRBD1 (5 bases). The CDR3 runs to 13 residues. CDR1 and CDR2 from the germline V gene are SGHDN and FVKESK. The germline V and J ends were trimmed by 1 base and 7 bases, with 11 bases remaining between them. The CDR3 DNA reads as TGTGCCAGCAGCCAAGGGTCAGGGTGGGAGCAGTACTTC. Amino acid sequence: CASSQGSGWEQYF.

The V gene is TRBV5-1, the J gene TRBJ2-1; 9 bases line up with TRBD2. Germline assignment: CDR1 SGHRS and CDR2 YFSETQ. The J segment lost 6 bases and the V segment lost 4 bases, leaving 5 bases of the junction unmatched. The CDR3 is made up of 14 amino acids. The DNA for the CDR3 is TGCGCCAGCAGCCTTAGCGGGAGCGCCAATGAGCAGTTCTTC. It yields the protein CASSLSGSANEQFF.

This sequence joins TRBV15 and TRBJ2-2, with a tentative D call TRBD2 (6 bases). Trimming cost V 11 bases and J 5 bases, with 24 bases left between them. Germline loops: CDR1 LNHNV, CDR2 YYDKDF (reference sequence). There are 16 residues in the CDR3. CDR3 DNA sequence: TGTGCCTCGGAAGCGGGTTATGGACGAGGGACCGGGGAGCTGTTTTTT. Translation: CASEAGYGRGTGELFF.